The rows below give T cell receptor beta chains drawn from one sample of a study of cytomegalovirus exposure and HLA in healthy donors. Method: immunoSEQ multiplex PCR; TCRdb's copy keeps in-frame clones and lacks some. Here the sample spans 65,000 to 95,000 clones, roughly 95% being singletons. Sample: PBMCs. These TCRs come from a young man in good health and CMV-seronegative. The CDR3 runs from the conserved cysteine through the conserved F or W. A D gene is named only where the DNA matches it firmly. Clone size is given for some rows only: seen once, a few or many times, or a class if the clone is expanded.

V gene	clone size	J gene	D gene	CDR3 protein	CDR3 DNA
TRBV5-4	NA	TRBJ2-1	TRBD2	CASSSTSGGYNEQFF	TGTGCCAGCAGCTCAACTAGCGGGGGTTACAATGAGCAGTTCTTC
TRBV25-1	NA	TRBJ2-7	NA	CASSEWYGSYEQYF	TGTGCCAGCAGTGAATGGTACGGTTCCTACGAGCAGTACTTC
TRBV18	few	TRBJ1-1	NA	CASSLSKQGATEAFF	TGTGCCAGCTCACTCAGCAAACAGGGAGCCACTGAAGCTTTCTTT
TRBV19	few	TRBJ1-2	NA	CASSIAGVLSGYTF	TGTGCCAGTAGTATAGCGGGGGTCCTGTCTGGCTACACCTTC
TRBV7-9	NA	TRBJ2-5	TRBD1	CASSPTGGASETQYF	TGTGCCAGCAGTCCAACAGGGGGCGCGTCAGAGACCCAGTACTTC
TRBV25-1	NA	TRBJ2-1	NA	CASSEQGLVNEQFF	TGTGCCAGCAGTGAACAGGGTTTGGTCAATGAGCAGTTCTTC
TRBV5-6	once	TRBJ1-6	NA	CASSLTPHEYSYNSPLHF	TGTGCCAGCAGCTTGACTCCTCATGAATACTCCTATAATTCACCCCTCCACTTT
TRBV7-9	NA	TRBJ1-2	NA	CASSLPTLTNYGYTF	TGTGCCAGCAGCTTACCGACACTTACTAACTATGGCTACACCTTC
TRBV14	NA	TRBJ2-5	NA	CASSLDRLQETQYF	TGTGCCAGCAGCCTAGACAGGCTACAAGAGACCCAGTACTTC
TRBV7-2	NA	TRBJ2-1	TRBD2	CASSFPTRLAGDNEQFF	TGTGCCAGCAGCTTTCCGACCCGACTAGCGGGGGACAATGAGCAGTTCTTC
TRBV4-1	NA	TRBJ1-1	NA	CASSHDIGLMSTEAFF	TGCGCCAGCAGCCATGATATCGGACTGATGTCCACTGAAGCTTTCTTT
TRBV7-3	NA	TRBJ1-1	NA	CASSERTTGNTEAFF	TGTGCCAGCAGCGAACGGACGACAGGGAACACTGAAGCTTTCTTT
TRBV29-1	NA	TRBJ2-7	NA	CSVGDWTEQYF	TGCAGCGTTGGGGATTGGACAGAGCAGTACTTC
TRBV7-9	NA	TRBJ2-1	NA	CASSSSTGGEQFF	TGTGCCAGCAGCTCTTCGACAGGCGGTGAGCAGTTCTTC
TRBV7-2	NA	TRBJ2-1	NA	CASSLAALRGYSYNEQFF	TGTGCCAGCAGCTTAGCCGCTTTGAGAGGGTACTCCTACAATGAGCAGTTCTTC
TRBV7-9	NA	TRBJ1-2	NA	CASSKQETYGYTF	TGTGCCAGCAGTAAACAGGAGACCTATGGCTACACCTTC
TRBV28	once	TRBJ1-4	NA	CASSPYQGEVDEKLFF	TGTGCCAGCAGCCCGTACCAGGGCGAGGTGGATGAAAAACTGTTTTTT
TRBV14	NA	TRBJ2-5	NA	CASSPEGRETQYF	TGTGCCAGCAGCCCAGAGGGGCGGGAGACCCAGTACTTC
TRBV5-4	NA	TRBJ2-7	TRBD1	CASSGGTGVNEQYF	TGTGCCAGCAGCGGAGGGACAGGGGTGAACGAGCAGTACTTC
TRBV5-1	NA	TRBJ1-3	TRBD1	CASSLVGDRGLAGNTIYF	TGCGCCAGCAGCTTGGTCGGGGACAGGGGGCTAGCAGGAAACACCATATATTTT
TRBV7-8	NA	TRBJ1-2	NA	CASSPFSARSGGEGYTF	TGTGCCAGCAGCCCATTTAGCGCCCGTTCGGGGGGAGAGGGCTACACCTTC
TRBV19	NA	TRBJ1-1	NA	CASIPPRVGRLAEAFF	TGTGCCAGTATCCCCCCCAGGGTAGGCCGGTTGGCTGAAGCTTTCTTT
TRBV5-6	NA	TRBJ1-3	NA	CASSHRGSSGNTIYF	TGTGCCAGCAGCCATAGAGGGAGCTCTGGAAACACCATATATTTT
TRBV19	NA	TRBJ1-1	NA	CASSRGANTEAFF	TGTGCCAGTAGCCGGGGGGCGAACACTGAAGCTTTCTTT
TRBV6-1	NA	TRBJ1-1	TRBD1	CASSEFPGQGPNTEAFF	TGTGCCAGCAGTGAATTTCCGGGACAGGGACCGAACACTGAAGCTTTCTTT
TRBV5-4	NA	TRBJ2-2	TRBD2	CASSLELASTGELFF	TGTGCCAGCAGCTTGGAACTAGCGAGTACCGGGGAGCTGTTTTTT
TRBV11-3	NA	TRBJ1-2	TRBD1	CARRDRVANYGYTF	TGTGCCAGGAGGGACAGGGTAGCTAACTATGGCTACACCTTC
TRBV27	NA	TRBJ2-1	NA	CASSLSSWLEEQFF	TGTGCCAGCAGTTTATCCTCCTGGCTGGAGGAGCAGTTCTTC
TRBV5-6	NA	TRBJ1-4	NA	CASSAGTSTYNEKLFF	TGTGCCAGCAGCGCCGGGACAAGCACCTATAATGAAAAACTGTTTTTT
TRBV9	NA	TRBJ2-7	TRBD1	CASSGRDRDGYEQYF	TGTGCCAGCAGCGGCCGGGACAGGGATGGCTACGAGCAGTACTTC
TRBV30	once	TRBJ2-3	TRBD1	CAWRGQEDTQYF	TGTGCCTGGAGGGGACAGGAGGATACGCAGTATTTT
TRBV9	NA	TRBJ2-5	TRBD2	CASSVLGSGQETQYF	TGTGCCAGCAGCGTATTAGGTAGCGGGCAAGAGACCCAGTACTTC
TRBV9	NA	TRBJ2-1	TRBD2	CASSSGGHNEQFF	TGTGCCAGCTCTAGCGGGGGTCACAATGAGCAGTTCTTC